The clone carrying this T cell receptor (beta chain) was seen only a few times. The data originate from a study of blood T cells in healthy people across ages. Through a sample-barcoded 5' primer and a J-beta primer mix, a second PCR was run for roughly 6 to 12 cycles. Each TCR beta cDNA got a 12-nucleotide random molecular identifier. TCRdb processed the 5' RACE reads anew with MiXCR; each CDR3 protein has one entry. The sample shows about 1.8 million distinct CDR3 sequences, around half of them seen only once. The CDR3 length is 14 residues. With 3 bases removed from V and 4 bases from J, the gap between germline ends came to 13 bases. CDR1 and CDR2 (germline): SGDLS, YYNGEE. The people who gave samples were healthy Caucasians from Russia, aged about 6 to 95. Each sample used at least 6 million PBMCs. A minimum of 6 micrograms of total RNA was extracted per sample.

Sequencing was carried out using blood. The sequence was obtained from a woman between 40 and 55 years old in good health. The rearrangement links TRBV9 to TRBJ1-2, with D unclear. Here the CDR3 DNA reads TGTGCCAGCAGCGCCCCCACGGTGGGCTATGGCTACACCTTC. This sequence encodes CASSAPTVGYGYTF.